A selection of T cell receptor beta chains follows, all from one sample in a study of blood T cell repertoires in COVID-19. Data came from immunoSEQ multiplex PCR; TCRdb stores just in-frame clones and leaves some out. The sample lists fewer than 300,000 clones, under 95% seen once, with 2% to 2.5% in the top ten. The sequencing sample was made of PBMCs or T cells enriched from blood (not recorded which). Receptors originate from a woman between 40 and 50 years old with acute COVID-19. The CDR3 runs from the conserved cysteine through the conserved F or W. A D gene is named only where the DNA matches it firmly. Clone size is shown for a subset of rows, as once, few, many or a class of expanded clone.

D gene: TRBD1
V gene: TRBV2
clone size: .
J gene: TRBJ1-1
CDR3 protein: CASSVLGQGRVTEAFF
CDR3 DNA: TGTGCCAGCAGTGTGTTGGGACAGGGACGGGTCACTGAAGCTTTCTTT

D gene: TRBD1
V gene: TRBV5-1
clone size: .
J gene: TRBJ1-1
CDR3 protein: CASSRVAGQGALGTEAFF
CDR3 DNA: TGCGCCAGCAGCCGGGTGGCGGGACAGGGGGCTTTGGGCACTGAAGCTTTCTTT

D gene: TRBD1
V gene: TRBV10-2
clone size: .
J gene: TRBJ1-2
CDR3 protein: CASSEARGLEWYGYTF
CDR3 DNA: TGCGCCAGCAGTGAGGCCAGGGGGCTGGAGTGGTATGGCTACACCTTC

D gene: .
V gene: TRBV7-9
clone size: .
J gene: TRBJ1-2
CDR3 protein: CASSFEVDGYTF
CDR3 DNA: TGTGCCAGCAGCTTTGAGGTCGATGGCTACACCTTC

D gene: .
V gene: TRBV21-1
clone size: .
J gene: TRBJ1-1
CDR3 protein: CASSSQGGQSQAFF
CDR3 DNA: TGTGCCAGCAGCTCCCAAGGCGGACAGTCCCAAGCTTTCTTT

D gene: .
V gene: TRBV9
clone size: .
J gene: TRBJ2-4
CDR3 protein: CASSVGHRWAKNIQYF
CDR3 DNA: TGTGCCAGCAGCGTAGGGCACCGATGGGCCAAAAACATTCAGTACTTC

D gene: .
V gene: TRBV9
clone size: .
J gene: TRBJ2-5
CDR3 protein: CASSVYQVRETQYF
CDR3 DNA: TGTGCCAGCAGCGTATACCAGGTCCGTGAGACCCAGTACTTC

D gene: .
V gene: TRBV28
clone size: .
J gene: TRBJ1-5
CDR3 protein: CASSPTGTFSNQPQHF
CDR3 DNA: TGTGCCAGCAGTCCGACGGGGACATTTAGCAATCAGCCCCAGCATTTT

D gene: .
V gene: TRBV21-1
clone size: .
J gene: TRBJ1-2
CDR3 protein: CASSKIEFRGRFYGYTF
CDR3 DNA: TGTGCCAGCAGCAAAATAGAGTTCAGGGGGAGGTTCTATGGCTACACCTTC

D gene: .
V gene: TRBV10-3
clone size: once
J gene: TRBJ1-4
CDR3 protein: CAIGTDSVKLFF
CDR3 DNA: TGTGCCATCGGGACGGACAGTGTAAAACTGTTTTTT

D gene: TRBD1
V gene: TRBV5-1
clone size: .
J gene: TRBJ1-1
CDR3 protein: CASSPFYRGRNTEAFF
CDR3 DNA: TGCGCCAGCAGCCCTTTCTACAGGGGGCGGAACACTGAAGCTTTCTTT

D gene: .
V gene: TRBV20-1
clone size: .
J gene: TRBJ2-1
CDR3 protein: CSARLVGMQFF
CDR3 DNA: TGCAGTGCTAGATTGGTCGGGATGCAGTTCTTC

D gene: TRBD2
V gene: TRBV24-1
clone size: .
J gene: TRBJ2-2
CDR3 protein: CATSVRGLAGPGELFF
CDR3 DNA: TGTGCCACCAGTGTAAGGGGGCTAGCGGGACCCGGGGAGCTGTTTTTT

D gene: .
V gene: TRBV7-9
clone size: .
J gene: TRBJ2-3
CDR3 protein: CASSLRGGGGAYTDTQYF
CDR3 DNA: TGTGCCAGCAGCTTGAGAGGCGGAGGGGGGGCCTACACAGATACGCAGTATTTT

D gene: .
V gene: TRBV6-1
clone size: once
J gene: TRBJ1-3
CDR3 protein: CASSVQAVTYSGNTIYF
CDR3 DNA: TGTGCCAGCAGTGTACAAGCGGTGACGTACTCTGGAAACACCATATATTTT

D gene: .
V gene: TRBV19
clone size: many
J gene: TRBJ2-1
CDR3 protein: CASSIPGSGEQFF
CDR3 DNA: TGTGCCAGTAGTATCCCCGGCAGCGGTGAGCAGTTCTTC

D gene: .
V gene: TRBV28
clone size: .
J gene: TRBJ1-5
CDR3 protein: CASTRGGVGQPQHF
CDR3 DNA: TGTGCCAGCACTCGGGGTGGGGTGGGTCAGCCCCAGCATTTT

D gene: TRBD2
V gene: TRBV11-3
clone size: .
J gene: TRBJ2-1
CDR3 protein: CASRDPGTSGRGEQFF
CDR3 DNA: TGTGCCAGCAGGGATCCCGGGACTAGCGGGAGAGGGGAGCAGTTCTTC

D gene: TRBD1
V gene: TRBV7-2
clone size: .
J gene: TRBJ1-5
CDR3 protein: CASSLSWTGGKPQHF
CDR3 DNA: TGTGCCAGCAGCTTATCATGGACAGGGGGTAAGCCCCAGCATTTT

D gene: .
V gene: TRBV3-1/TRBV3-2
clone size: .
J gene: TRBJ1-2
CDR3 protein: CASSLKGGPRTSDYGYTF
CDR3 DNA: TGTGCCAGCAGCCTCAAGGGGGGGCCGCGGACTTCGGACTATGGCTACACCTTC

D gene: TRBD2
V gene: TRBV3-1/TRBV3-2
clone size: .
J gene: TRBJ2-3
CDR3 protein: CASRASGSTDTQYF
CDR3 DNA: TGTGCCAGCAGGGCTAGCGGGAGCACAGATACGCAGTATTTT

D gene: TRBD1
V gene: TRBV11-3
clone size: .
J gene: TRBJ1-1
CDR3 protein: CASSLRDSPNTEAFF
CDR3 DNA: TGTGCCAGCAGCTTAAGGGACAGTCCTAACACTGAAGCTTTCTTT

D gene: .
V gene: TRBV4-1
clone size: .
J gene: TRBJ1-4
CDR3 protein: CASSFRTGGSEKLFF
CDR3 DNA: TGCGCCAGCAGCTTCCGGACCGGGGGGTCGGAAAAACTGTTTTTT

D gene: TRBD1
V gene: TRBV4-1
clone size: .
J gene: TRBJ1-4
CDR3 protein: CASSPGTGERRTNEKLFF
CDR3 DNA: TGCGCCAGCAGCCCCGGGACAGGGGAACGTCGCACTAATGAAAAACTGTTTTTT

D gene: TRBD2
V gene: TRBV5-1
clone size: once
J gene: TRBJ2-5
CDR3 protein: CASSGRGGRGDQETQYF
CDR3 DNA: TGCGCCAGCAGCGGCCGGGGTGGCCGGGGGGACCAAGAGACCCAGTACTTC

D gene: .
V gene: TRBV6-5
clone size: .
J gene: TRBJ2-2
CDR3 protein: CASSSRSSTGELFF
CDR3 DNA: TGTGCCAGCAGCTCCAGATCAAGCACCGGGGAGCTGTTTTTT

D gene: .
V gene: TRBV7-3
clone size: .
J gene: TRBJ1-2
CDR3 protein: CASSEGGYGYTF
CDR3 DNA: TGTGCCAGCAGCGAGGGAGGCTATGGCTACACCTTC

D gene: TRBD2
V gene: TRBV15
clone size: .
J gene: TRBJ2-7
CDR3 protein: CATSRVQELGGSYEQYF
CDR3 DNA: TGTGCCACCAGCAGAGTGCAAGAGTTGGGGGGGAGCTACGAGCAGTACTTC

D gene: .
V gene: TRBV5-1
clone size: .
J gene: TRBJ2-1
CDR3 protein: CASSQEAGYNEQFF
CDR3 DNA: TGCGCCAGCAGCCAGGAAGCGGGTTACAATGAGCAGTTCTTC

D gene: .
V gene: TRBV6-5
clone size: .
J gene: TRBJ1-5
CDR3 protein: CASSYRQNSNQPQHF
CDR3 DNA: TGTGCCAGCAGTTACCGACAGAATAGCAATCAGCCCCAGCATTTT